This passage covers 24 T cell receptor beta chains from one sample sequenced in a study of neurological immune-mediated disorders. MiXCR, run by TCRdb on the 5' RACE reads, gives a single entry per CDR3 protein. The table lists tens of thousands of distinct CDR3 sequences, 3.5% to 4% of them singletons. The sample was PBMCs. The receptor source for this set is a man aged 30-40 years with multiple sclerosis.

This clonotype was detected ten times or more. The J gene is TRBJ1-2, the V gene TRBV10-2; D might be TRBD1 (5 bases). The CDR3 is made up of 15 amino acids. The V end was cut by 8 bases, the J end by 0 bases, with 16 bases between. Looked up from germline, CDR1 is WSHSY and CDR2 is SAAADI. CDR3 loop: CASGGSWTTNYGYTF. For the CDR3, the DNA is TGCGCCAGCGGGGGAAGCTGGACCACTAACTATGGCTACACCTTC.

This clonotype was found many times. The chain couples TRBV5-1 to TRBJ1-6; D remains ambiguous. Deletions cut 6 bases from V and 7 bases from J, with 14 bases between. Germline loops: CDR1 SGHRS, CDR2 YFSETQ. This CDR3 has 14 residues. The CDR3 DNA is TGCGCCAGCAAAGGGCATAGAGACAATTCACCCCTCCACTTT. Amino acids: CASKGHRDNSPLHF.

V is TRBV7-6 and J is TRBJ2-7, with 7 bases matching TRBD2. CDR3 size: 15 residues. With V trimmed by 4 bases and J by 5 bases, 11 bases remained unmatched. Germline CDR1 is SGHVS and CDR2 is FNYEAQ. CDR3 loop: CASSSAPWGGDEQYF. DNA of the CDR3: TGTGCCAGCAGCTCGGCCCCCTGGGGGGGGGACGAGCAGTACTTC.

This clonotype was found many times. Sequence at one end of the junction differs from germline and may be a read error. The rearrangement joins TRBV4-2 to TRBJ2-1; 8 positions match TRBD2. CDR1 and CDR2 from the germline V gene are LGHNA and YNFKEQ. The CDR3 length is 14 residues. Here the CDR3 DNA reads TGTGCCAGCAGCCAAGAAGCAGCGGGGGCCCCCGCGCGATTC. It yields the protein CASSQEAAGAPARF.

This clonotype was detected a few times. A single base separates this from a much larger clone, so it may be a read error. The chain uses TRBV10-3 and TRBJ2-1; TRBD1 or TRBD2 may be the D gene (5 bases each). Trimming stripped 10 bases from V and 8 bases from J, with 21 bases between. CDR1 and CDR2 from the germline V gene are ENHRY and SYGVKD. The CDR3 runs 14 residues. The CDR3: CATIGTRGADEQFF. DNA for the CDR3: TGTGCCACCATTGGCACTAGAGGGGCCGATGAGCAGTTCTTC.

This clonotype was observed at least ten times. V and J are TRBV9 and TRBJ2-1, with TRBD1 identical over 9 bases. V lost 2 bases and J lost 4; bases outside the gene matches: 7. The CDR3 contains 16 residues. CDR1 is SGDLS, CDR2 YYNGEE, per germline. The CDR3 protein is CASSVTTGGRYNEQFF. The DNA of the CDR3 is TGTGCCAGCAGCGTGACTACAGGGGGCCGGTACAATGAGCAGTTCTTC.

The table lists this clonotype with many counts. The chain recombines TRBV7-8 with TRBJ2-2; D perhaps matches TRBD2 (5 bases). Per the germline V gene, CDR1 is SGHVS and CDR2 is FQNEAQ. The CDR3 length is 15 residues. The V end was cut by 5 bases, the J end by 3 bases, with 13 bases between. This CDR3 is CASSRTRQYTGELFF. CDR3 nucleotide sequence: TGTGCCAGCAGCCGGACTCGACAATACACCGGGGAGCTGTTTTTT.

This clonotype was seen at least ten times. V gene TRBV9 combines with J gene TRBJ2-3, with D unresolved. V lost 0 bases, J lost 6 bases, and 5 bases lay in between. The CDR3 length is 12 residues. Germline V gene data show CDR1 as SGDLS and CDR2 as YYNGEE. The CDR3 protein is CASSVVGDTQYF. The CDR3 coding sequence is TGTGCCAGCAGCGTAGTGGGGGATACGCAGTATTTT.

This chain uses TRBV29-1 with TRBJ1-1, with D possibly matching TRBD1 (5 bases). The V gene's germline CDR1 is SQVTM and CDR2 ANQGSEA. CDR3 length: 10 amino acids. V lost 7 bases, J lost 6 bases, and 9 bases lay in between. Here the CDR3 reads CSGGGAEAFF. DNA of the CDR3: TGCAGCGGGGGGGGGGCTGAAGCTTTCTTT.

In this sample, this clonotype turned up many times. The chain uses TRBV6-5 and TRBJ2-7; the match to TRBD1 covers 7 bases. The CDR3 extends over 16 amino acids. From germline, CDR1 is MNHEY and CDR2 SVGAGI. Trimming took 5 bases from V and 2 from J; bases not matched to a gene: 12. The CDR3 sequence is CASSPIFGQVAYEQYF. The CDR3 DNA sequence: TGTGCCAGCAGTCCCATCTTTGGACAGGTGGCCTACGAGCAGTACTTC.

Points on this clonotype: This could be a read error, since a much larger clone is one nucleotide away. The chain carries TRBV7-9 and TRBJ2-5; D is unresolved. Trimming took 5 bases from V and 0 from J, leaving 10 bases between them. CDR1 is SEHNR, CDR2 FQNEAQ, per germline (reference sequence). The CDR3 loop spans 14 amino acids. CDR3 DNA: TGTGCCAGCAGCCAAACTACAAACCAAGAGACCCAGTACTTC. It specifies CASSQTTNQETQYF.

For the CDR3, the DNA is TGCGCCAGCAGCTTCGACAACTCTGGGGCTTTCTTT. Protein sequence: CASSFDNSGAFF. The chain recombines TRBV5-1 with TRBJ1-1; no clear D. CDR1 SGHRS and CDR2 YFSETQ come from the germline V gene. The CDR3 has 12 amino acids. The V and J ends lost 2 bases and 11 bases respectively, with 13 bases between them.

As concerns this clonotype: Its ends do not fully match the called genes, so a read error is possible. The chain combines TRBV5-6 with TRBJ1-5; no firm D call. Germline V gives CDR1 SGHDT, CDR2 YYEEEE. The CDR3 is 12 amino acids. The CDR3 DNA is TGTGCCAGCAGCTTGGCCGGTCAGCCCCAGAATTTT. Protein: CASSLAGQPQNF.

At least ten counts were recorded for this clonotype. This chain connects TRBV7-9 to TRBJ1-4, with 7 nucleotides matching TRBD1. The J segment lost 5 bases and the V segment lost 3 bases, leaving 9 bases of the junction unmatched. Per the germline V gene, CDR1 is SEHNR and CDR2 is FQNEAQ (reference sequence). The CDR3 runs 16 residues. The CDR3 region has the DNA TGTGCCAGCAGCTTCTCTCCGGGACAGCCGAATGAAAAACTGTTTTTT. Protein: CASSFSPGQPNEKLFF.

This clonotype is medium-sized within its sample. The chain links TRBV6-2 or TRBV6-3 to TRBJ1-2; D is unclear. CDR3 length: 13 amino acids. V lost 5 bases to trimming and J lost 2 bases, with 9 bases between them. Germline V gives CDR1 MNHEY, CDR2 SVGEGT. The CDR3 bases are TGTGCCAGCAGTCGGACGGAGAACTATGGCTACACCTTC. Encoded protein: CASSRTENYGYTF.

This clonotype was seen at least ten times. The CDR3 reads CASSPLGDSPLHF. The CDR3 DNA reads TGTGCCAGCTCACCGCTTGGGGATTCACCCCTCCACTTT. J is TRBJ1-6 and V is TRBV18; D remains unclear. The CDR3 loop spans 13 amino acids. V was pared by 3 bases and J by 8 bases, with 8 bases between. Per germline, CDR1 KGHSH and CDR2 LQKENI.

The table lists this clonotype with a few counts. One end of the junction does not line up with germline, which may come from a read error. V is TRBV5-1 and J is TRBJ1-5; 9 bases fit TRBD1. The CDR3 covers 15 residues. Looked up from germline, CDR1 is SGHRS and CDR2 is YFSETQ. The CDR3 loop reads CASSLDGTGNQPQNF. The CDR3 coding sequence is TGCGCCAGCAGCTTGGATGGGACAGGGAATCAGCCCCAGAATTTT.

The V call is TRBV7-9, the J call TRBJ2-7; 13 bases fit TRBD2. The CDR3 sequence is 14 residues long. Germline V gives CDR1 SEHNR, CDR2 FQNEAQ (reference sequence). Trimming removed 5 bases from V and 4 bases from J; junction bases left unmatched: 2. CDR3 protein: CASSRTSGGYEQYF. CDR3 nucleotide sequence: TGTGCCAGCAGCCGGACTAGCGGGGGTTACGAGCAGTACTTC.

This clonotype was counted between two and nine times. This chain connects TRBV20-1 to TRBJ2-7; tentatively, D is TRBD1 (6 bases). V lost 7 bases, J lost 2 bases, and 15 bases lay in between. The germline gives CDR1 DFQATT, CDR2 SNEGSKA (reference sequence). CDR3 length equals 13 residues. In DNA form, the CDR3 reads TGCAGTGTCATGGACAGAGTAACCTACGAGCAGTACTTC. Encoded protein: CSVMDRVTYEQYF.

Ten or more counts support this clonotype. The rearrangement joins TRBV20-1 to TRBJ2-3, with no clear D. Germline V CDR1 and CDR2: DFQATT, SNEGSKA (reference sequence). The CDR3 runs to 12 residues. The ends were cut back, 4 bases at V and 0 bases at J, with 5 bases in the middle. The CDR3 DNA reads as TGCAGTGCTACTAAGAGCACAGATACGCAGTATTTT. Translated: CSATKSTDTQYF.

At least ten counts were recorded for this clonotype. CDR3 DNA sequence: TGCGCCAGCAGCTTCGGACAGGTAATAAACGAGCAGTACTTC. Amino acids: CASSFGQVINEQYF. This chain connects TRBV5-1 to TRBJ2-7; 7 nucleotides line up with TRBD1. V was pared by 2 bases and J by 5 bases, with 7 bases of the junction left unmatched. CDR3 length: 14 residues. CDR1 SGHRS and CDR2 YFSETQ come from the germline V gene.

This clonotype was recorded many times. The rearrangement uses TRBV10-2 and TRBJ2-7; 10 nucleotides match TRBD1. The CDR3 totals 15 residues. Germline values: CDR1 WSHSY, CDR2 SAAADI. With V trimmed by 0 bases and J by 1 base, 0 bases remained unmatched. In DNA, the CDR3 is TGCGCCAGCAGTGAGTCGGGACAGGGGTCCTACGAGCAGTACTTC. Translating gives CASSESGQGSYEQYF.

This clonotype was seen many times. The V and J genes are TRBV6-5 and TRBJ1-2; weak D call: TRBD1 (5 bases). The CDR3 is 15 amino acids. Germline lookup yields CDR1 MNHEY and CDR2 SVGAGI. Trimming pared 4 bases from V and 8 bases from J, leaving 20 bases between. CDR3 region: CASSSAGRGGYGYTF. DNA for the CDR3: TGTGCCAGCAGTTCAGCCGGGAGGGGAGGGTACGGCTACACCTTC.

This clonotype was found many times. The V gene is TRBV20-1, the J gene TRBJ2-1; no clear D gene. From germline, CDR1 is DFQATT and CDR2 SNEGSKA (reference sequence). The CDR3 contains 14 residues. V dropped 1 base and J dropped 4 bases, with 11 bases sitting between them. CDR3 bases: TGCAGTGCTAGAGTTGGTATCCAATACAATGAGCAGTTCTTC. This codes for CSARVGIQYNEQFF.